This TCR beta chain is drawn from a study of blood T cell repertoires in COVID-19. Study-wide context: Material from acute and convalescent COVID-19 was sourced from the United States, Italy and Spain. T cells, B-cell-depleted T cells, or PBMCs provided the cDNA or gDNA that served as material.

This CDR3 spans 17 amino acids. The ends lost 7 bases at V and 0 bases at J; junction bases unmatched: 11. Per the germline V gene, CDR1 is LNHDA and CDR2 is SQIVND (reference sequence). The Seattle patients, enrolled during active infection, were followed longitudinally. Repertoires were generated with immunoSEQ multiplex PCR, while TCRdb's copy carries only in-frame clones and drops some. The sample has roughly 180,000 clones, approximately 85% seen once. Input material: peripheral blood. The chain uses TRBV19 and TRBJ2-2, with 7 positions matching TRBD1. This receptor was obtained from an elderly man with COVID-19, enrolled during active disease. CDR3 nucleotides: TGTGCCAGTAACCCACCTGTGGGACAGTCGAACACCGGGGAGCTGTTTTTT. This encodes CASNPPVGQSNTGELFF.